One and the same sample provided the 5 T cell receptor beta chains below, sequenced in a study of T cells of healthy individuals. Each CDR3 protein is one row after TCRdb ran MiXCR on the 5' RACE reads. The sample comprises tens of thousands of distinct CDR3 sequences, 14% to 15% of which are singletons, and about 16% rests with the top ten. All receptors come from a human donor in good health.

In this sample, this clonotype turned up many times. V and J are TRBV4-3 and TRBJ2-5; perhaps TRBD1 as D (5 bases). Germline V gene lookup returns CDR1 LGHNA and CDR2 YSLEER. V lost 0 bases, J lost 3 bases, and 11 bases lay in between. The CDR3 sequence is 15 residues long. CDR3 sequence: CASSQDRQGEETQYF. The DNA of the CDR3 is TGCGCCAGCAGCCAAGATCGGCAGGGCGAAGAGACCCAGTACTTC.

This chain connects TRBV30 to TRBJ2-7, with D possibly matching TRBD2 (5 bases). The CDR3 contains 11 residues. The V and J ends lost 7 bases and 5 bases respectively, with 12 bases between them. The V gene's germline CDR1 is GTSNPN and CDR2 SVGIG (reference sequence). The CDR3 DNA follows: TGTGCCTTCGGGGAGAGGAACGAGCAGTACTTC. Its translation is CAFGERNEQYF.

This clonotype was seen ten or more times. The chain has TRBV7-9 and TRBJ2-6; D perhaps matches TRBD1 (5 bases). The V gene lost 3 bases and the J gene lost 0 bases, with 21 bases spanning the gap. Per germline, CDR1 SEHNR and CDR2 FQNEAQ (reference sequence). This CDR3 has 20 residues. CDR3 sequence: CASSLVDRKSTFSGANVLTF. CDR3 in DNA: TGTGCCAGCAGCTTGGTTGACAGAAAATCCACCTTCTCTGGGGCCAACGTCCTGACTTTC.

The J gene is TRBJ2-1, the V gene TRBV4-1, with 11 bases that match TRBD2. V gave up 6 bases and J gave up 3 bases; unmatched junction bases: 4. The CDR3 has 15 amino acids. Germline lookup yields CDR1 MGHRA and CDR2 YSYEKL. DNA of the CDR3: TGCGCCAGCAGGATAGCGGGGGGGTACTACAATGAGCAGTTCTTC. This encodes CASRIAGGYYNEQFF.

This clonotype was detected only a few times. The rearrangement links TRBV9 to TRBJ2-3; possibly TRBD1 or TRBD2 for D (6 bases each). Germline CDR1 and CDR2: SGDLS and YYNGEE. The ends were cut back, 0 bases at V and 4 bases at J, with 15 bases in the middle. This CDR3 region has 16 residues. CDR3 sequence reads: CASSVASAGEADTQYF. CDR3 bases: TGTGCCAGCAGCGTAGCTAGCGCAGGGGAGGCAGATACGCAGTATTTT.